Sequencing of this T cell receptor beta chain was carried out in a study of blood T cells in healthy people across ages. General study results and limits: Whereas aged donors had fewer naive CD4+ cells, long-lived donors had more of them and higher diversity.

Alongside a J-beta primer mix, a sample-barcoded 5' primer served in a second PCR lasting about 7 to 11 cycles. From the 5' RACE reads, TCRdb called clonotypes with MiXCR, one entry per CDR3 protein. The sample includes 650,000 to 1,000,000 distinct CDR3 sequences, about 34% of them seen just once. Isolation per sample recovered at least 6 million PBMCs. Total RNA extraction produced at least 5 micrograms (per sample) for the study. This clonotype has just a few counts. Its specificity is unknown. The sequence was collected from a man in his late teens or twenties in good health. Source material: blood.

CDR3 sequence: CASSYSQGLEAFF. The CDR3 DNA follows: TGTGCCAGCAGTTACTCGCAGGGTCTAGAAGCTTTCTTT. The chain is built from TRBV6-5 and TRBJ1-1; tentatively, D is TRBD1 (5 bases). The CDR3 covers 13 residues. V was shortened by 0 bases and J by 8 bases, with 10 bases between the two germline ends. Germline lookup yields CDR1 MNHEY and CDR2 SVGAGI.